These T cell receptor beta chains were read from a single sample in a study of CD8 T cells in Susac syndrome. TCRdb called the immunoSEQ multiplex PCR reads again in MiXCR, with one record for every CDR3 protein. This table has 150,000 to 200,000 distinct CDR3 sequences, around 92% appearing once. The sequenced sample consisted of CD4+ T cells from PBMCs. The source of these receptors is a human donor in good health. CDR3s include the opening cysteine and the closing phenylalanine or tryptophan. Fields, in order: CDR3 protein, CDR3 DNA, D gene, V gene, J gene, clone size. A D gene is named only where the DNA matches it firmly. Not all rows give a size; the values are once, few, many and, for expanded clones, a class.

CASSYKAPYEQYF	TGCGCCAGCAGCTATAAGGCCCCCTACGAGCAGTACTTC	NA	TRBV5-1	TRBJ2-7	NA
CASRSNRGSSYEQYF	TGTGCCAGCAGATCTAACAGGGGTTCCTCCTACGAGCAGTACTTC	TRBD1	TRBV6-2/TRBV6-3	TRBJ2-7	NA
CASSGQGIGELFF	TGTGCCAGCAGCGGGCAGGGGATCGGGGAGCTGTTTTTT	NA	TRBV5-6	TRBJ2-2	NA
CSVPDNTDTQYF	TGCAGTGTTCCGGACAACACAGATACGCAGTATTTT	NA	TRBV20-1	TRBJ2-3	once
CSAIGSRNTEAFF	TGCAGTGCTATAGGGAGCAGGAACACTGAAGCTTTCTTT	NA	TRBV20-1	TRBJ1-1	NA
CASSPHRGREKLFF	TGTGCCAGCAGTCCTCACAGGGGAAGAGAAAAACTGTTTTTT	TRBD1	TRBV7-2	TRBJ1-4	once
CASREGYEQYF	TGCGCCAGCAGAGAGGGGTACGAGCAGTACTTC	NA	TRBV5-1	TRBJ2-7	NA
CASSSGGSGVIEQYF	TGTGCCAGCAGTTCTGGTGGTAGCGGAGTAATCGAGCAGTACTTC	NA	TRBV28	TRBJ2-7	NA
CASSSPFGGRAFF	TGTGCCAGCAGCTCCCCCTTTGGAGGCCGAGCTTTCTTT	NA	TRBV9	TRBJ1-1	NA
CAWSVGQGAYNEQFF	TGTGCCTGGAGTGTTGGGCAGGGAGCATACAATGAGCAGTTCTTC	NA	TRBV30	TRBJ2-1	NA
CASSPGTDEKLFF	TGTGCCAGCTCACCGGGGACAGATGAAAAACTGTTTTTT	TRBD1	TRBV18	TRBJ1-4	NA
CASRDTRNQPQHF	TGTGCCAGCAGGGACACCCGCAATCAGCCCCAGCATTTT	NA	TRBV7-8	TRBJ1-5	NA
CATREETQYF	TGTGCCACCAGGGAAGAGACCCAGTACTTC	NA	TRBV28	TRBJ2-5	NA
CASSRIRGNTEAFF	TGTGCCAGCAGCCGCATACGGGGGAACACTGAAGCTTTCTTT	NA	TRBV28	TRBJ1-1	NA
CASSLPGQGKETQYF	TGCGCCAGCAGCTTGCCGGGACAGGGTAAAGAGACCCAGTACTTC	TRBD1	TRBV5-1	TRBJ2-5	NA
CASSYWTGGRNEQFF	TGTGCCAGCAGTTATTGGACAGGGGGCCGGAATGAGCAGTTCTTC	TRBD1	TRBV6-5	TRBJ2-1	once
CASSRTTGQETQYF	TGTGCCAGCAGCCGGACGACAGGCCAAGAGACCCAGTACTTC	NA	TRBV7-9	TRBJ2-5	NA
CASSQPTGGTGGYTF	TGCGCCAGCAGCCAACCGACGGGGGGTACGGGGGGCTACACCTTC	NA	TRBV4-3	TRBJ1-2	NA
CSARVLAGTGELFF	TGCAGTGCTAGAGTACTGGCCGGCACCGGGGAGCTGTTTTTT	NA	TRBV20-1	TRBJ2-2	NA
CASSYSTYYEQYF	TGTGCCAGCAGTTACTCGACATACTACGAGCAGTACTTC	NA	TRBV6-2/TRBV6-3	TRBJ2-7	NA
CASSYRGGWTSGEQYF	TGTGCCAGCAGTTACAGAGGGGGCTGGACTAGCGGCGAGCAGTACTTC	TRBD2	TRBV6-5	TRBJ2-7	NA
CASSQRGGRSDTQYF	TGTGCCAGCAGCCAGAGGGGGGGCCGGTCAGATACGCAGTATTTT	NA	TRBV7-8	TRBJ2-3	NA
CASTRGSDTSGRTTCDEQYF	TGCGCCAGCACCCGCGGATCCGATACTAGCGGGCGTACAACTTGTGACGAGCAGTACTTC	TRBD2	TRBV23-1	TRBJ2-7	NA
CASSSKDRGVGELFF	TGTGCCAGCAGTTCCAAGGACAGGGGCGTCGGGGAGCTGTTTTTT	TRBD1	TRBV6-6	TRBJ2-2	NA
CASRTRGQATSYKQYF	TGTGCCAGCAGAACCCGAGGACAGGCGACCTCCTACAAGCAGTACTTC	TRBD1	TRBV6-1	TRBJ2-7	NA
CSARVGNRLNTEAFF	TGCAGTGCTAGAGTGGGTAACAGGCTGAACACTGAAGCTTTCTTT	NA	TRBV20-1	TRBJ1-1	NA
CASSLNLAEGETQYF	TGTGCCAGCAGCTTAAACCTGGCAGAAGGCGAGACCCAGTACTTC	NA	TRBV7-2	TRBJ2-5	NA
CASSSDGLRSYTF	TGTGCCAGCAGTTCGGACGGGTTAAGGAGCTACACCTTC	NA	TRBV2	TRBJ1-2	NA
CAISVGAYEQYF	TGTGCCATCAGTGTGGGGGCCTACGAGCAGTACTTC	NA	TRBV10-3	TRBJ2-7	NA
CASSPSWGGTEAFF	TGTGCCAGCAGCCCGTCCTGGGGAGGCACTGAAGCTTTCTTT	NA	TRBV7-2	TRBJ1-1	NA
CASSSQGNNEQFF	TGCGCCAGCAGCTCACAGGGTAACAATGAGCAGTTCTTC	NA	TRBV5-1	TRBJ2-1	NA
CASSYDGGGCRETQYF	TGTGCCAGCAGTTACGACGGGGGAGGCTGTCGGGAGACCCAGTACTTC	NA	TRBV6-8	TRBJ2-5	once
CASSYGVQETQYF	TGTGCCAGCAGCTACGGGGTCCAAGAGACCCAGTACTTC	NA	TRBV7-2	TRBJ2-5	NA
CASSLTSVDVKNIQYF	TGTGCCAGCTCGCTTACTAGCGTAGATGTCAAAAACATTCAGTACTTC	TRBD2	TRBV18	TRBJ2-4	NA
CASSYSIAMEGYEQYF	TGTGCCAGCAGTTACTCGATTGCCATGGAGGGGTACGAGCAGTACTTC	NA	TRBV6-2/TRBV6-3	TRBJ2-7	NA
CASSPRIGGYTF	TGTGCCAGCAGCCCCCGGATAGGAGGCTACACCTTC	NA	TRBV7-2	TRBJ1-2	NA
CASSVEPGRNTEAFF	TGTGCCAGCAGCGTAGAGCCGGGAAGGAACACTGAAGCTTTCTTT	NA	TRBV9	TRBJ1-1	NA